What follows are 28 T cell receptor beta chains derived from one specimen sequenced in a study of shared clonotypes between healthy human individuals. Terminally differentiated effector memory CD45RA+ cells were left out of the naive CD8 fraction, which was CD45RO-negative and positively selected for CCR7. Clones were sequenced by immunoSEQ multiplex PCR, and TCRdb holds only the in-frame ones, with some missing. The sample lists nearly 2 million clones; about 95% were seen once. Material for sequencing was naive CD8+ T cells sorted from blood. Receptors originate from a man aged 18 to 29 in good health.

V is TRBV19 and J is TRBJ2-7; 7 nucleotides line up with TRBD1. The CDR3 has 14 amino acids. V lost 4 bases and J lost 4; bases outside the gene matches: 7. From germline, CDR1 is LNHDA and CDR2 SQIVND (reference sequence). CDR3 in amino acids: CASSTRDRLYEQYF. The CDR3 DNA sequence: TGTGCCAGTAGTACCCGGGACAGACTATACGAGCAGTACTTC. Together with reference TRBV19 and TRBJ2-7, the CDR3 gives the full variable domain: DGGITQSPKYLFRKEGQNVTLSCEQNLNHDAMYWYRQDPGQGLRLIYYSQIVNDFQKGDIAEGYSVSREKKESFPLTVTSAQKNPTAFYLCASSTRDRLYEQYFGPGTRLTVT.

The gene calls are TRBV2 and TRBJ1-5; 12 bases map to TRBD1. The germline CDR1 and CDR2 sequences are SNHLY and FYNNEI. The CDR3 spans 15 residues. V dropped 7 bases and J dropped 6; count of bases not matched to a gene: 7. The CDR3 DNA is TGTGCCAGCACCACCGGGACAGGGGGCGGTCAGCCCCAGCATTTT. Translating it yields CASTTGTGGGQPQHF.

In DNA form, the CDR3 reads TGCGCCAGCAGCCCTTTGGACAGGGGGGTCTCCTACGAGCAGTACTTC. Amino acids: CASSPLDRGVSYEQYF. The chain recombines TRBV4-1 with TRBJ2-7; TRBD1 aligns across 10 bases. This CDR3 is built from 16 residues. From germline, CDR1 is MGHRA and CDR2 YSYEKL. V lost 4 bases to trimming and J lost 0 bases; unmatched junction nucleotides: 6.

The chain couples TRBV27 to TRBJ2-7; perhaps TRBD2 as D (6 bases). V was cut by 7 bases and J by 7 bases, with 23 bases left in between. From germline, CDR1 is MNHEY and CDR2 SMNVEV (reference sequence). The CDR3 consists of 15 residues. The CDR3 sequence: CASIDSGTQGGEQYF. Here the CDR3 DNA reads TGTGCCAGCATCGATAGCGGAACCCAAGGAGGTGAGCAGTACTTC.

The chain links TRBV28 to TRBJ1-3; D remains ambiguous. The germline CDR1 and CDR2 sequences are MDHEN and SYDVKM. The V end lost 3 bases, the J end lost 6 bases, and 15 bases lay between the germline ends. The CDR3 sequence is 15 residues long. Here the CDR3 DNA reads TGTGCCAGCAGTTTTGGTCGGGAGGCCGAAAACACCATATATTTT. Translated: CASSFGREAENTIYF.

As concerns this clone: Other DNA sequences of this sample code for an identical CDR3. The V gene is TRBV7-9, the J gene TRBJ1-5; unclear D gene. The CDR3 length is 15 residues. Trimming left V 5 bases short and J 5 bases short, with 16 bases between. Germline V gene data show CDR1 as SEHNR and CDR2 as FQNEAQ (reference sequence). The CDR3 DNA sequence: TGTGCCAGCAGCCCTGGAACTAAAAGGGATCAGCCCCAGCATTTT. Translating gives CASSPGTKRDQPQHF.

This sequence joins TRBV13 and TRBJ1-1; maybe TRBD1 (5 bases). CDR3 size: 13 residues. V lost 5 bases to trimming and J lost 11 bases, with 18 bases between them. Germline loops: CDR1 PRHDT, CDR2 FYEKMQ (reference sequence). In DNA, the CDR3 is TGTGCCAGCAGCCCGGCACCCTGGGGCGGGGCTTTCTTT. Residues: CASSPAPWGGAFF.

DNA for the CDR3: TGCGCCAGCAGCCGATCCACAGGGGCGGAAGGAAACACCATATATTTT. Protein product: CASSRSTGAEGNTIYF. This chain uses TRBV4-1 with TRBJ1-3; 7 bases fit TRBD1. The CDR3 totals 16 residues. The germline V gene encodes CDR1 MGHRA and CDR2 YSYEKL. J gave up 4 bases and V 4 bases, and 10 bases lay outside the gene matches.

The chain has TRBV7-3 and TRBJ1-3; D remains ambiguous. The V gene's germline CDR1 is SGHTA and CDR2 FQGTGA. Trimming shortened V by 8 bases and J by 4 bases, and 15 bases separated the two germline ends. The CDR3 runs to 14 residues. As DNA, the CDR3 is TGTGCCAGCTGCCCGAGGATCTGGGGAAACACCATATATTTT. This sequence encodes CASCPRIWGNTIYF.

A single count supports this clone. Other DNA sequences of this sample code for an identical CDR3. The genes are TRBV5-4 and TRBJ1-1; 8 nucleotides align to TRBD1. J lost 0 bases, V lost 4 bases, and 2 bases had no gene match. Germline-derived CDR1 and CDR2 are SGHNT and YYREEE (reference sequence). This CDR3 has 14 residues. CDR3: CASSRTGLNTEAFF. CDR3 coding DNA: TGTGCCAGCAGCCGGACAGGGCTGAACACTGAAGCTTTCTTT.

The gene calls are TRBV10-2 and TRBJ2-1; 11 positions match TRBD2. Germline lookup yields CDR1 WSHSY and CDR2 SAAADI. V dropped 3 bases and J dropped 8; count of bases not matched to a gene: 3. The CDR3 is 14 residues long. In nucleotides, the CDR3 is TGCGCCAGCAGTGAAGAGACTAGCGGGGATGAGCAGTTCTTC. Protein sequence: CASSEETSGDEQFF.

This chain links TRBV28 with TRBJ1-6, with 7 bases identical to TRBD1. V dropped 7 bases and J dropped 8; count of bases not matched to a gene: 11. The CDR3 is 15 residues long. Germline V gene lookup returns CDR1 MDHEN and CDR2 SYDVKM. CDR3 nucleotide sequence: TGTGCCAGCACCTCGACAGGGACGTTTGATTCACCCCTCCACTTT. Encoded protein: CASTSTGTFDSPLHF.

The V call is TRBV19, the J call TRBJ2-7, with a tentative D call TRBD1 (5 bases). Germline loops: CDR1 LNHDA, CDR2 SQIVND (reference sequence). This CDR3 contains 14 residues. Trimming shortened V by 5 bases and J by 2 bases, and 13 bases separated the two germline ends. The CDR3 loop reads CASSPNRNTYEQYF. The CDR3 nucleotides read TGTGCCAGTAGTCCCAACAGGAATACCTACGAGCAGTACTTC.

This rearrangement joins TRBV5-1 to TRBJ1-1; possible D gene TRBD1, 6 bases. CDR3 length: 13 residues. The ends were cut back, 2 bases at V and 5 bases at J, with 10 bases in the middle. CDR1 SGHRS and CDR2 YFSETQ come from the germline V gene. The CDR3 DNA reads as TGCGCCAGCAGCTTTACAGGGATTACTGAAGCTTTCTTT. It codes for CASSFTGITEAFF.

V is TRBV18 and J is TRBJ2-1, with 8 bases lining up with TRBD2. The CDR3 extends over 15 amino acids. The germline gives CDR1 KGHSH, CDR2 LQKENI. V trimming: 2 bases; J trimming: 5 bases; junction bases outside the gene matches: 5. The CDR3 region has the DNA TGTGCCAGCTCACCAGTGGCGGGGGGCCACAATGAGCAGTTCTTC. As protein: CASSPVAGGHNEQFF.

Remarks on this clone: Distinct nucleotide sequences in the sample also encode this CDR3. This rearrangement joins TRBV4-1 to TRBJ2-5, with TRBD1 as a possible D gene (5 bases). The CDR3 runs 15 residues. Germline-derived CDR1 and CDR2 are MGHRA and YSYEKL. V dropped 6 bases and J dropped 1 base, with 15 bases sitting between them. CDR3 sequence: CASSPRQGSQETQYF. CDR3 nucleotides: TGCGCCAGCAGTCCTCGTCAGGGCTCCCAAGAGACCCAGTACTTC.

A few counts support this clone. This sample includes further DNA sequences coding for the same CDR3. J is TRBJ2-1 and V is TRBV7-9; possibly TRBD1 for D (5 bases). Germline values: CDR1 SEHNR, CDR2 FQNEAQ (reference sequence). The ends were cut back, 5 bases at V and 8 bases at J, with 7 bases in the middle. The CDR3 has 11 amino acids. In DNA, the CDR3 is TGTGCCAGCAGCCTAGGGGATGAGCAGTTCTTC. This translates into CASSLGDEQFF.

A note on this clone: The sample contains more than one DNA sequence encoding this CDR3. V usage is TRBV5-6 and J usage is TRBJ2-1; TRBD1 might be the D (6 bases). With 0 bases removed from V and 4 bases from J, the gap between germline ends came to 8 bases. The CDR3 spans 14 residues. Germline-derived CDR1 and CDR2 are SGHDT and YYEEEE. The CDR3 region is CASSLGQAYNEQFF. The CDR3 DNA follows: TGTGCCAGCAGCTTGGGACAGGCTTACAATGAGCAGTTCTTC.

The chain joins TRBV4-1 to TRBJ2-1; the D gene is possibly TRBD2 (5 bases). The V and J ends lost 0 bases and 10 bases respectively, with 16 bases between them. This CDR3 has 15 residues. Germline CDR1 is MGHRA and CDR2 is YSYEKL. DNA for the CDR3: TGCGCCAGCAGCCAAGAACGTCTGACCGGAGGCGAGCAGTTCTTC. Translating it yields CASSQERLTGGEQFF.

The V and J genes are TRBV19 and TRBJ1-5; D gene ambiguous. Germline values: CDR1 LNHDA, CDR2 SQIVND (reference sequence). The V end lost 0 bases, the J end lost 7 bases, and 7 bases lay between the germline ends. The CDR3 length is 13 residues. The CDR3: CASSIEGDQPQHF. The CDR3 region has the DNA TGTGCCAGTAGTATAGAGGGAGACCAGCCCCAGCATTTT.

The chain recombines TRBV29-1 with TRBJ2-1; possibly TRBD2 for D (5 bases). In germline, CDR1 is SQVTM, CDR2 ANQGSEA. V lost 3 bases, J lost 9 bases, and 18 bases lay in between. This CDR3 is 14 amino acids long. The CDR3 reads CSVDGVDLGSEQFF. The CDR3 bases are TGCAGCGTTGACGGGGTCGATCTTGGTAGTGAGCAGTTCTTC.

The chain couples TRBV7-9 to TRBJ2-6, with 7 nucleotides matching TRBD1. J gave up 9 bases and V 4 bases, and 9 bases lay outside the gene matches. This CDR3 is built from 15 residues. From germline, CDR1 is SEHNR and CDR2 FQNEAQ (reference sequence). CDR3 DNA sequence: TGTGCCAGCAGCTCTCAGACAGGGTTGGGCAACGTCCTGACTTTC. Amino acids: CASSSQTGLGNVLTF.

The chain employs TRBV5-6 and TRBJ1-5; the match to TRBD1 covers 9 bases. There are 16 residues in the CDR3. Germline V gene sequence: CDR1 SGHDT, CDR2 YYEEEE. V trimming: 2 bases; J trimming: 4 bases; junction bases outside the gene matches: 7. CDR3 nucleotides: TGTGCCAGCAGCTTATTACAGGGGGCGCAGAATCAGCCCCAGCATTTT. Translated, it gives CASSLLQGAQNQPQHF.

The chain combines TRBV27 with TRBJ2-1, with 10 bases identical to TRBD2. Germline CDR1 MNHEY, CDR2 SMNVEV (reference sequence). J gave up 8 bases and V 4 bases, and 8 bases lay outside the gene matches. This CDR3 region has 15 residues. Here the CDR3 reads CASSYLAGAQDEQFF. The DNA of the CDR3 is TGTGCCAGCAGTTACCTAGCGGGAGCTCAAGATGAGCAGTTCTTC.

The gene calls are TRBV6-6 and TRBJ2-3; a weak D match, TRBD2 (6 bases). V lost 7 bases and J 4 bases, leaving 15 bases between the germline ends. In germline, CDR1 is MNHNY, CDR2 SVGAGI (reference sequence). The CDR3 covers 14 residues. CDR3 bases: TGTGCCAGCAATGATCCCTGGGAGGCAGATACGCAGTATTTT. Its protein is CASNDPWEADTQYF.

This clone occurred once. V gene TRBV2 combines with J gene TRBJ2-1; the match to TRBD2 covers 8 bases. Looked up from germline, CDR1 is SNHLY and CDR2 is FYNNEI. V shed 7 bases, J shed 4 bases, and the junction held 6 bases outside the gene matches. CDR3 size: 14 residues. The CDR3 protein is CASTISGIYNEQFF. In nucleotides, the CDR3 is TGTGCCAGCACTATTAGCGGGATTTACAATGAGCAGTTCTTC.

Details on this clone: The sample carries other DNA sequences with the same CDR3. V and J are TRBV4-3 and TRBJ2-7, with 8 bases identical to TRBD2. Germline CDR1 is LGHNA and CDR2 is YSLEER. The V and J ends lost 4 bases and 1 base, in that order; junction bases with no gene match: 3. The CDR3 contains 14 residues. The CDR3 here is CASSPGRGSYEQYF. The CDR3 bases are TGCGCCAGCAGCCCCGGGAGGGGGTCCTACGAGCAGTACTTC.

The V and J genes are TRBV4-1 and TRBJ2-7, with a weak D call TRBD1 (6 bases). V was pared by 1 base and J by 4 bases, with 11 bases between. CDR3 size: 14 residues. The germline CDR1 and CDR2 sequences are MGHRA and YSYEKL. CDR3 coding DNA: TGCGCCAGCAGCCAAGTACAGGGTGAATACGAGCAGTACTTC. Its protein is CASSQVQGEYEQYF.